This is a list of T cell receptor beta chains from one sample in a study of T cell changes during pregnancy in multiple sclerosis. Measured with immunoSEQ multiplex PCR; TCRdb has only the in-frame clones, and not every one. The data hold roughly 45,000 clones, with roughly nine tenths observed a single time. The material was peripheral blood, obtained in the first trimester of pregnancy. The source is a female donor in good health, enrolled as a control in a pregnancy study. Both conserved end residues are part of each CDR3. Fields, in order: clone size, J gene, V gene, D gene, CDR3 protein, CDR3 DNA. The D gene is left open where the match is weak. Only some rows state a clone size, as once, few, many or a class for expanded clones.

size: -; J: TRBJ2-7; V: TRBV19; D: TRBD1; CDR3: CASSRDRSYEQYF; DNA: TGTGCCAGTAGTAGGGACAGGTCCTACGAGCAGTACTTC
size: -; J: TRBJ1-2; V: TRBV5-6; D: TRBD1; CDR3: CASSSSDRVGNGYTF; DNA: TGTGCCAGCAGCTCGTCGGACAGGGTGGGGAATGGCTACACCTTC
size: once; J: TRBJ1-2; V: TRBV7-8; D: TRBD1; CDR3: CASSVDRGDGYTF; DNA: TGTGCCAGCAGCGTAGACAGGGGGGATGGCTACACCTTC
size: -; J: TRBJ2-1; V: TRBV10-3; D: TRBD2; CDR3: CAISESKASGDYNEQFF; DNA: TGTGCCATCAGTGAGTCGAAGGCTAGCGGGGATTACAATGAGCAGTTCTTC
size: -; J: TRBJ2-5; V: TRBV15; D: -; CDR3: CATSRGRAGETQYF; DNA: TGTGCCACCAGCAGAGGGAGGGCCGGGGAGACCCAGTACTTC
size: -; J: TRBJ2-1; V: TRBV7-9; D: TRBD1; CDR3: CASSSRDRGLNEQFF; DNA: TGTGCCAGCAGCTCCCGGGACAGGGGATTAAATGAGCAGTTCTTC
size: -; J: TRBJ2-1; V: TRBV6-1; D: -; CDR3: CASSPYPYNEQFF; DNA: TGTGCCAGCAGCCCCTATCCGTACAATGAGCAGTTCTTC
size: -; J: TRBJ1-4; V: TRBV5-5; D: -; CDR3: CASSQAANPTTNEKLFF; DNA: TGTGCCAGCAGTCAGGCAGCTAACCCAACAACTAATGAAAAACTGTTTTTT
size: -; J: TRBJ2-7; V: TRBV6-6; D: TRBD2; CDR3: CASSLRISGTHEQYF; DNA: TGTGCCAGCAGTCTCCGAATAAGCGGGACCCACGAGCAGTACTTC
size: -; J: TRBJ2-7; V: TRBV5-5; D: TRBD1; CDR3: CASREDRASRNYEQYF; DNA: TGTGCCAGCAGGGAGGACAGGGCATCCCGTAACTACGAGCAGTACTTC
size: -; J: TRBJ2-7; V: TRBV5-8; D: TRBD1; CDR3: CASSFGQVLPYEQYF; DNA: TGTGCCAGCAGCTTCGGACAGGTTCTTCCCTACGAGCAGTACTTC
size: -; J: TRBJ1-2; V: TRBV2; D: -; CDR3: CASQAGVRGGYTF; DNA: TGTGCCAGCCAGGCGGGGGTGAGGGGTGGCTACACCTTC
size: once; J: TRBJ2-5; V: TRBV30; D: -; CDR3: CAWMQGGKTQYF; DNA: TGTGCCTGGATGCAGGGTGGCAAGACCCAGTACTTC
size: -; J: TRBJ2-3; V: TRBV7-2; D: -; CDR3: CASSSQIGTSTDTQYF; DNA: TGTGCCAGCAGCTCCCAAATAGGGACTAGCACAGATACGCAGTATTTT
size: -; J: TRBJ2-7; V: TRBV11-2; D: TRBD2; CDR3: CASSLAGGPYEQYF; DNA: TGTGCCAGCAGCTTAGCGGGGGGACCGTACGAGCAGTACTTC
size: few; J: TRBJ2-5; V: TRBV11-2; D: -; CDR3: CASSLQGEETQYF; DNA: TGTGCCAGCAGCTTACAAGGGGAAGAGACCCAGTACTTC
size: -; J: TRBJ2-5; V: TRBV19; D: TRBD1; CDR3: CASRPDREETQYF; DNA: TGTGCCAGTAGGCCGGACAGGGAGGAGACCCAGTACTTC
size: -; J: TRBJ2-7; V: TRBV6-5; D: -; CDR3: CASRGHQDEQYF; DNA: TGTGCCAGCAGGGGGCATCAGGACGAGCAGTACTTC
size: -; J: TRBJ1-3; V: TRBV7-9; D: -; CDR3: CASSLGGSGNTIYF; DNA: TGTGCCAGCAGCTTGGGGGGTTCTGGAAACACCATATATTTT
size: once; J: TRBJ1-5; V: TRBV28; D: TRBD1; CDR3: CASSPKHRGTGSNQPQHF; DNA: TGTGCCAGCAGCCCTAAGCACAGGGGGACCGGCAGCAATCAGCCCCAGCATTTT
size: -; J: TRBJ2-6; V: TRBV30; D: TRBD2; CDR3: CGAQGGHLSGANVLTF; DNA: TGTGGTGCCCAGGGAGGGCACCTCTCTGGGGCCAACGTCCTGACTTTC
size: -; J: TRBJ1-1; V: TRBV18; D: -; CDR3: CASSPLEDTEAFF; DNA: TGTGCCAGCTCACCACTCGAGGATACTGAAGCTTTCTTT
size: -; J: TRBJ2-7; V: TRBV5-1; D: TRBD2; CDR3: CASSLALAGGYEQYF; DNA: TGCGCCAGCAGCTTAGCGCTAGCGGGAGGCTACGAGCAGTACTTC